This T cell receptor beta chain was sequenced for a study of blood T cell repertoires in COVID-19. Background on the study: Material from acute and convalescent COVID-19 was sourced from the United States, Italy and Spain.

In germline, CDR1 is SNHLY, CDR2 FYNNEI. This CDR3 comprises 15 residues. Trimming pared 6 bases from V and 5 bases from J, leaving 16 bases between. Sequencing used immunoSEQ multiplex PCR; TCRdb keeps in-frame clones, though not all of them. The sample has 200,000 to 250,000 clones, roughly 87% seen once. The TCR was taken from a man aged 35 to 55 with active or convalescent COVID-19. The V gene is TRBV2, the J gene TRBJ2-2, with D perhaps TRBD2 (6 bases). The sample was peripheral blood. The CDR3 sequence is CASSSSGRGTGELFF. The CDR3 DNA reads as TGTGCCAGCAGCAGTTCGGGACGGGGGACCGGGGAGCTGTTTTTT.